Each of the 18 T cell receptor beta chains below was sequenced from the same sample in a study of human T cells and chemical hapten exposure. TCRdb redid the calling of the RACE reads with MiXCR, one entry per CDR3 protein. The data contain some 96,000 distinct CDR3 sequences, about a tenth of them singletons. Specified time point: patch test 2, 6 weeks after DPC sensitization. Described treatment: therapeutic diphenylcyclopropenone sensitization with weekly scalp DPC. Material: whole blood, obtained in connection with sensitization to the hapten diphenylcyclopropenone (DPC). The receptors derive from a woman in her forties with alopecia areata. Some clones in this sample may be carry-over from other donors' samples.

In this sample, this clonotype turned up many times. V and J are TRBV6-2 or TRBV6-3 and TRBJ2-1; 9 bases match TRBD2. The CDR3 totals 13 residues. V was clipped by 8 bases and J by 6 bases; unmatched bases: 5. Per germline, CDR1 MNHEY and CDR2 SVGEGT. DNA for the CDR3: TGTGCCAGCCTTTTAGCGGGAGTCAATGAGCAGTTCTTC. It specifies CASLLAGVNEQFF.

This clonotype was counted ten times or more. This chain connects TRBV20-1 to TRBJ2-3, with 9 bases fitting TRBD2. Germline loops: CDR1 DFQATT, CDR2 SNEGSKA (reference sequence). V shed 5 bases and J 2 bases; nucleotides not matched to a gene: 8. This CDR3 spans 15 amino acids. The CDR3 DNA follows: TGCAGTGCTGTTCCACTAGCGGGTAACACAGATACGCAGTATTTT. It is translated as CSAVPLAGNTDTQYF.

This clonotype has a handful of counts. The genes are TRBV6-6 and TRBJ2-5; 8 positions agree with TRBD1. The V gene's germline CDR1 is MNHNY and CDR2 SVGAGI (reference sequence). This CDR3 region has 15 residues. V shed 6 bases and J 4 bases; nucleotides not matched to a gene: 10. The CDR3 DNA follows: TGTGCCAGCAGGTTCGGACAGGGCAAAGGAGAGACCCAGTACTTC. Its protein is CASRFGQGKGETQYF.

This clonotype has more than one count but fewer than ten. The V call is TRBV28, the J call TRBJ1-3; 8 nucleotides match TRBD1. With 7 bases clipped from V and 8 bases from J, the junction kept 10 bases outside the gene matches. The CDR3 runs to 14 residues. Germline lookup yields CDR1 MDHEN and CDR2 SYDVKM. Here the CDR3 DNA reads TGTGCCAGCACAGCAGCAGGGGGCGCAGACACCATATATTTT. This sequence encodes CASTAAGGADTIYF.

This chain connects TRBV20-1 to TRBJ2-2; D uncertain. The germline V gene has CDR1 DFQATT and CDR2 SNEGSKA (reference sequence). The CDR3 is made up of 12 amino acids. V was clipped by 0 bases and J by 4 bases, with 3 bases between them. The CDR3 sequence is CSAREGTGELFF. DNA of the CDR3: TGCAGTGCTAGAGAGGGCACCGGGGAGCTGTTTTTT.

This clonotype showed up many times. The chain has TRBV20-1 and TRBJ1-2; D might be TRBD1 (6 bases). The V and J ends lost 7 bases and 7 bases respectively, with 16 bases between them. This CDR3 contains 12 residues. CDR1 is DFQATT and CDR2 is SNEGSKA in the germline V gene (reference sequence). CDR3 amino acids: CSVVDSSLGYTF. Here the CDR3 DNA reads TGCAGTGTCGTGGACAGTTCTCTTGGCTACACCTTC.

This clonotype was picked up a small number of times. The chain carries TRBV6-2 or TRBV6-3 and TRBJ2-7; a possible D gene is TRBD1 (5 bases). Germline V CDR1 and CDR2: MNHEY, SVGEGT. The CDR3 length is 13 residues. With 2 bases removed from V and 1 base from J, the gap between germline ends came to 6 bases. DNA for the CDR3: TGTGCCAGCAGTTACGCAGGGTCCTACGAGCAGTACTTC. This sequence encodes CASSYAGSYEQYF.

This clonotype was picked up many times. The V gene is TRBV27, the J gene TRBJ2-7; 8 nucleotides line up with TRBD1. Germline V CDR1 and CDR2: MNHEY, SMNVEV (reference sequence). CDR3 length: 14 residues. J lost 5 bases, V lost 5 bases, and 8 bases had no gene match. In DNA, the CDR3 is TGTGCCAGCAGTAAGACAGGGGATTTAAACGAGCAGTACTTC. Translating it yields CASSKTGDLNEQYF.

The chain links TRBV29-1 to TRBJ2-7; D might be TRBD1 or TRBD2, each matching 6 bases. V lost 4 bases and J lost 3, with 10 bases in between. Germline lookup yields CDR1 SQVTM and CDR2 ANQGSEA. The CDR3 loop spans 12 amino acids. The CDR3 loop reads CSVGRGLYEQYF. The CDR3 bases are TGCAGCGTTGGCAGGGGACTCTACGAGCAGTACTTC.

This clonotype was counted between two and nine times. V is TRBV7-2 and J is TRBJ1-1, with D perhaps TRBD1 (5 bases). Trimming shortened V by 1 base and J by 4 bases, and 10 bases separated the two germline ends. This CDR3 region has 14 residues. Germline V gene sequence: CDR1 SGHTA, CDR2 FQGNSA. CDR3: CASSLVQGVTEAFF. CDR3 in DNA: TGTGCCAGCAGCTTAGTCCAGGGTGTCACTGAAGCTTTCTTT.

The table lists this clonotype with many counts. This chain connects TRBV5-1 to TRBJ2-1; the D is unclear. Trimming left V 3 bases short and J 7 bases short, with 11 bases between. The CDR3 totals 13 residues. The V gene's germline CDR1 is SGHRS and CDR2 YFSETQ. CDR3 nucleotide sequence: TGCGCCAGCAGCTCGCCTACGACAAATGAGCAGTTCTTC. Translating gives CASSSPTTNEQFF. Combining the CDR3 with reference TRBV5-1 and TRBJ2-1 gives the whole variable domain KAGVTQTPRYLIKTRGQQVTLSCSPISGHRSVSWYQQTPGQGLQFLFEYFSETQRNKGNFPGRFSGRQFSNSRSEMNVSTLELGDSALYLCASSSPTTNEQFFGPGTRLTVL.

There are many counts of this clonotype. The V and J genes are TRBV6-1 and TRBJ2-6; 10 bases are shared with TRBD1. The CDR3 extends over 17 amino acids. Germline V gives CDR1 MNHNS, CDR2 SASEGT. V lost 10 bases, J lost 0 bases, and 9 bases stayed unmatched. As DNA, the CDR3 is TGTGCCATCACCAGGACAGGGGGTTCCTCTGGGGCCAACGTCCTGACTTTC. Amino acids: CAITRTGGSSGANVLTF.

This clonotype was detected a few times. The CDR3 here is CASSYTSGRSGANVLTF. CDR3 DNA sequence: TGTGCCAGCAGTTATACTAGCGGAAGGTCTGGGGCCAACGTCCTGACTTTC. The chain links TRBV6-5 to TRBJ2-6; TRBD2 aligns across 8 bases. Germline CDR1 MNHEY, CDR2 SVGAGI. The CDR3 has 17 amino acids. The V segment lost 3 bases and the J segment 1 base; nucleotides outside the gene matches: 5.

This chain uses TRBV6-2 or TRBV6-3 with TRBJ1-4, with unresolved D. Germline V gives CDR1 MNHEY, CDR2 SVGEGT. The V gene lost 6 bases and the J gene lost 6 bases, with 8 bases spanning the gap. The CDR3 has 12 amino acids. CDR3: CASRGRYEKLFF. The CDR3 nucleotides read TGTGCCAGCAGAGGACGGTATGAAAAACTGTTTTTT.

This clonotype was seen at least ten times. This chain links TRBV7-9 with TRBJ1-6; D gene unclear. Germline CDR1 SEHNR, CDR2 FQNEAQ (reference sequence). This CDR3 is built from 14 residues. Trimming removed 4 bases from V and 13 bases from J, with 17 bases in between. As DNA, the CDR3 is TGTGCCAGCAGCTCCGCGGTTGGGCATCCGCCCCTCCACTTT. It is translated as CASSSAVGHPPLHF.

This rearrangement joins TRBV7-8 to TRBJ2-5; 8 positions agree with TRBD1. Unmatched junction bases numbered 11, after V lost 5 bases and J lost 9 bases. The CDR3 is made up of 14 amino acids. Germline values: CDR1 SGHVS, CDR2 FQNEAQ. The CDR3: CASSTDRAVTAQYF. The DNA for the CDR3 is TGTGCCAGCAGCACGGACAGGGCCGTCACGGCCCAGTACTTC.

This clonotype turned up a few times. The chain is built from TRBV11-3 and TRBJ2-7; TRBD1 agrees at 7 bases. This CDR3 comprises 15 residues. V shed 5 bases and J 1 base; nucleotides not matched to a gene: 8. The germline V gene encodes CDR1 SGHNT and CDR2 YENEEA. The CDR3 is CASSQFGQASYEQYF. The CDR3 nucleotides read TGTGCCAGCAGCCAATTCGGACAGGCGTCCTACGAGCAGTACTTC.

There are many counts of this clonotype. The rearrangement uses TRBV19 and TRBJ2-3; 8 nucleotides match TRBD2. The CDR3 totals 16 residues. After removal of 5 bases from V and 2 bases from J, the junction contained 9 bases not matched to a gene. In germline, CDR1 is LNHDA, CDR2 SQIVND (reference sequence). Here the CDR3 DNA reads TGTGCCAGTAGTCCGCGGACTAGCTTTCCCACAGATACGCAGTATTTT. This translates into CASSPRTSFPTDTQYF. The whole variable domain, remainder taken from reference TRBV19 and TRBJ2-3, is DGGITQSPKYLFRKEGQNVTLSCEQNLNHDAMYWYRQDPGQGLRLIYYSQIVNDFQKGDIAEGYSVSREKKESFPLTVTSAQKNPTAFYLCASSPRTSFPTDTQYFGPGTRLTVL.